Given below is one T cell receptor beta chain in context. The data stem from a study of human CD8 memory T cell subsets. From germline, CDR1 is LNHDA and CDR2 SQIVND (reference sequence). The CDR3 extends over 12 amino acids. Construction of TCR beta libraries was accomplished by means of UMI-labeled 5' RACE. With the 5' RACE reads reprocessed, TCRdb shows one record per CDR3 protein and no DNA. Recorded for this sample: 3,000 to 4,500 distinct CDR3 sequences. This rearrangement joins TRBV19 to TRBJ2-7; the TCRdb call, TRBD1, lacks DNA for checking. This TCR was sampled from a human donor in good health. The sample taken for sequencing was CD8+ effector memory T cells (TEM) sorted from PBMCs. Indicated subset: effector memory CD8 T cells, CCR7- CD45RO+ CD95+. The CDR3 is CASSSGSLEQYF.